The 14 T cell receptor beta chains below all came from one sample that was sequenced in a study of beta chain features in type 1 diabetes (dated 2018 in TCRdb). Study-wide findings and limitations: Type 1 diabetes patients showed a moderate but significant shortening of TCRB CDR3 length in all four CD4+ subsets.

Their target antigens are unknown. The library was produced with the immunoSEQ multiplex PCR assay. All of the isolated RNA was reverse transcribed with the High Capacity cDNA Reverse Transcription Kit, so expressed TCRB transcripts were sequenced. Not all clones reach the TCRdb copy of this immuneACCESS table, which keeps in-frame sequences only. Checked studies attribute under half of the gap to unresolved V genes and leave the rest unexplained. This sample holds about 170,000 clones; about 7.8% were observed only once. The top ten clones comprise approximately 1% of the sample. Material for sequencing was central memory CD4+ T cells from blood. These TCRs come from a woman in her thirties or forties with type 1 diabetes.

This clone was seen a few times. The chain is built from TRBV23-1 and TRBJ2-1; weak D call: TRBD2 (5 bases). TRBV23-1 is recorded as an ORF, its role being uncertain. V was cut by 6 bases and J by 7 bases, with 13 bases left in between. This CDR3 comprises 13 residues. This CDR3 is CASRRQPGNEQFF. CDR3 nucleotide sequence: TGCGCCAGCAGACGACAACCGGGGAATGAGCAGTTCTTC.

This clone has just a few counts. The chain employs TRBV5-4 and TRBJ1-2, with no clear D. This CDR3 has 13 residues. V was cut by 1 base and J by 8 bases, with 12 bases left in between. CDR1 SGHNT and CDR2 YYREEE come from the germline V gene (reference sequence). The CDR3 DNA reads TGTGCCAGCAGCTTGACGCAGGCCGACGGCTACACCTTC. Translated, it gives CASSLTQADGYTF.

V is TRBV7-3 and J is TRBJ2-5; tentative D call: TRBD1 (6 bases). From germline, CDR1 is SGHTA and CDR2 FQGTGA. The CDR3 loop spans 14 amino acids. Trimming pared 4 bases from V and 2 bases from J, leaving 11 bases between. This CDR3 reads CASSSGQPQETQYF. The CDR3 region has the DNA TGTGCCAGCAGCTCAGGACAGCCTCAAGAGACCCAGTACTTC.

This clone was recorded a few times. V and J are TRBV9 and TRBJ2-7; 8 nucleotides match TRBD1. Germline V lookup: CDR1 SGDLS, CDR2 YYNGEE. Germline trimming cut 4 bases from V and 6 bases from J; bases unmatched to any gene: 12. This CDR3 comprises 15 residues. The CDR3 loop is CASSPRQGRRVEQYF. CDR3 nucleotide sequence: TGTGCCAGCAGCCCACGACAGGGGAGAAGGGTCGAGCAGTACTTC.

This clone was seen a few times. The chain has TRBV9 and TRBJ1-2, with D unresolved. Germline lookup yields CDR1 SGDLS and CDR2 YYNGEE. The CDR3 runs 15 residues. Trimming shortened V by 6 bases and J by 0 bases, and 15 bases separated the two germline ends. CDR3 DNA: TGTGCCAGCACCCCCTCGTTGGCATCTAACTATGGCTACACCTTC. Translated, it gives CASTPSLASNYGYTF.

This chain connects TRBV5-1 to TRBJ1-1; D possibly corresponds to TRBD1 (5 bases). Germline values: CDR1 SGHRS, CDR2 YFSETQ. This CDR3 is 13 amino acids long. V was pared by 3 bases and J by 1 base, with 7 bases between. This CDR3 is CASSWGENTEAFF. The CDR3 nucleotides read TGCGCCAGCAGCTGGGGGGAGAACACTGAAGCTTTCTTT.

This clone was seen a few times. The chain carries TRBV28 and TRBJ1-1; D is undetermined. The V end lost 5 bases, the J end lost 6 bases, and 19 bases lay between the germline ends. Germline lookup yields CDR1 MDHEN and CDR2 SYDVKM. CDR3 length: 15 residues. This chain's CDR3 is CASSKWAPQEAEAFF. The CDR3 nucleotides are TGTGCCAGCAGTAAGTGGGCACCGCAGGAGGCTGAAGCTTTCTTT.

Here the CDR3 reads CASRMTDYGYTF. Written as DNA, the CDR3 is TGTGCCAGCAGAATGACAGACTATGGCTACACCTTC. The V and J genes are TRBV6-6 and TRBJ1-2, with D possibly TRBD1 on 5 matching bases. V shed 6 bases and J shed 3 bases, with 8 bases lying between them. Looked up from germline, CDR1 is MNHNY and CDR2 is SVGAGI (reference sequence). There are 12 residues in the CDR3.

This clone was counted between two and nine times. The V and J genes are TRBV4-3 and TRBJ1-2, with 11 positions matching TRBD1. This CDR3 is built from 15 residues. V gave up 1 base and J gave up 6 bases; unmatched junction bases: 4. The germline CDR1 and CDR2 sequences are LGHNA and YSLEER. CDR3 DNA: TGCGCCAGCAGCCAAGGGGACAGGGGGGGAGATGGCTACACCTTC. This encodes CASSQGDRGGDGYTF.

This clone appeared a few times. The chain links TRBV7-2 to TRBJ2-1, with 7 positions matching TRBD2. Germline lookup yields CDR1 SGHTA and CDR2 FQGNSA. The CDR3 length is 18 residues. Trimming at V came to 0 bases and at J to 6 bases, leaving 14 bases not matched to a gene. CDR3 sequence: CASSLAELRLAPVNEQFF. The CDR3 nucleotides are TGTGCCAGCAGCTTAGCTGAGCTGAGACTAGCCCCAGTCAATGAGCAGTTCTTC.

This chain joins TRBV4-2 and TRBJ2-7; D is perhaps TRBD1 (5 bases). CDR3 size: 12 residues. CDR1 and CDR2 (germline): LGHNA, YNFKEQ. Trimming took 2 bases from V and 4 from J, leaving 6 bases between them. The DNA of the CDR3 is TGTGCCAGCAGCCAACAGGGTTACGAGCAGTACTTC. Protein sequence: CASSQQGYEQYF.

In this sample, this clone turned up a few times. This sequence joins TRBV14 and TRBJ2-5; D possibly corresponds to TRBD1 (6 bases). V was clipped by 4 bases and J by 4 bases, with 22 bases between them. The CDR3 runs to 17 residues. Per germline, CDR1 SGHDN and CDR2 FVKESK. DNA of the CDR3: TGTGCCAGCAGCCCCAGAGATCCTTGGGGACAAAGAGAGACCCAGTACTTC. This sequence encodes CASSPRDPWGQRETQYF. Looking up the rest from reference TRBV14 and TRBJ2-5 gives the full variable domain: EAGVTQFPSHSVIEKGQTVTLRCDPISGHDNLYWYRRVMGKEIKFLLHFVKESKQDESGMPNNRFLAERTGGTYSTLKVQPAELEDSGVYFCASSPRDPWGQRETQYFGPGTRLLVL.

This clone was picked up a small number of times. V is TRBV5-1 and J is TRBJ1-1; TRBD1 agrees at 9 bases. CDR3 length: 14 residues. Germline V CDR1 and CDR2: SGHRS, YFSETQ. The trim removed 6 bases at V and 5 bases at J, leaving 8 bases unmatched. CDR3 DNA sequence: TGCGCCAGCACTTCACAGGGGGCACAGACTGAAGCTTTCTTT. Encoded protein: CASTSQGAQTEAFF.

This clone has only a few counts. V and J are TRBV4-3 and TRBJ2-7; D gene unclear. Per germline, CDR1 LGHNA and CDR2 YSLEER. This CDR3 spans 14 amino acids. V lost 0 bases and J 2 bases, leaving 8 bases between the germline ends. CDR3 DNA sequence: TGCGCCAGCAGCCAAGAGACTGCCACCTACGAGCAGTACTTC. Encoded protein: CASSQETATYEQYF.